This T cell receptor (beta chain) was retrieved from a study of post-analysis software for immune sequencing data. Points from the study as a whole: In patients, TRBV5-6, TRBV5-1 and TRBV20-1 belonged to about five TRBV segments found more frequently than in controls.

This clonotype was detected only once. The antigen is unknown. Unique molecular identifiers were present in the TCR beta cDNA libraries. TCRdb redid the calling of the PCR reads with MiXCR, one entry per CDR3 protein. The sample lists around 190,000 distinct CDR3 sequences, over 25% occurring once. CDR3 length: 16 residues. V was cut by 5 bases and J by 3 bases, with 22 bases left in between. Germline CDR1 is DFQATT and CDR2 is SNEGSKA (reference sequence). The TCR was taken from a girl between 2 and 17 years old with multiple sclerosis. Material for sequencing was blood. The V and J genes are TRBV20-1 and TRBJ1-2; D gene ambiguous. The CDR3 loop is CSAPKRHTPVDYGYTF. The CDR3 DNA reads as TGCAGTGCTCCAAAAAGACATACCCCCGTGGACTATGGCTACACCTTC.